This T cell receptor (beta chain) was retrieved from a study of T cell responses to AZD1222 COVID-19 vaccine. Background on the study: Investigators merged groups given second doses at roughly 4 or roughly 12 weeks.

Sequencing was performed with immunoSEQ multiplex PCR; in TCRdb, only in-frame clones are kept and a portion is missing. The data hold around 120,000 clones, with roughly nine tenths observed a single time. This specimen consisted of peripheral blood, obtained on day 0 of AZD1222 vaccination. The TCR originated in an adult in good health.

CDR3 protein: CASSYGVGSYEQYF. The DNA for the CDR3 is TGTGCCAGCAGTTACGGGGTCGGATCCTACGAGCAGTACTTC. The chain recombines TRBV6-5 with TRBJ2-7; D is uncertain. Trimming removed 2 bases at V and 1 base at J, with 9 bases between. Germline-derived CDR1 and CDR2 are MNHEY and SVGAGI. The length of the CDR3 is 14 residues.